This T cell receptor beta chain was identified in a study of neurological immune-mediated disorders. J gave up 7 bases and V 3 bases, and 21 bases lay outside the gene matches. The CDR3 runs to 19 residues. Germline V gene data show CDR1 as LGHNA and CDR2 as YSLEER. The cDNA was synthesized by means of template-switch 5'RACE, which was carried out with 10-nucleotide random UMIs. Over 170 million TCR-beta sequences from 15-18 subjects came from every sequencing run. TCRdb recomputed calls from the 5' RACE reads with MiXCR, one row per CDR3 protein. The table records roughly 50,000 distinct CDR3 sequences, roughly an eighth of them present only once. Time point in this sample: longitudinal time-point 3. General study points: HTLV-1-associated myelopathy led in TCR clonal expansion, while multiple sclerosis ranked lowest, below healthy controls. CDR3 amino acid sequences of expanded clones were not shared across subjects, a result suggesting private repertoires in all groups.

Notes on this clonotype: Its specificity is not known.

The material sequenced was PBMCs. The origin of this receptor is a male donor with HTLV-1-associated myelopathy (HAM/TSP). V gene TRBV4-3 combines with J gene TRBJ2-7, with 10 bases identical to TRBD1. The CDR3: CASSQNHGQGGLRVKEQYF. CDR3 nucleotide sequence: TGCGCCAGCAGCCAGAATCACGGACAGGGGGGGTTAAGAGTGAAAGAGCAGTACTTC.